What follows are 4 T cell receptor beta chains derived from one specimen sequenced in a study of blood T cell repertoires in COVID-19 (dated by TCRdb to the early 2020s). The library was produced with the immunoSEQ multiplex PCR assay. The immuneACCESS repertoire file appears here via TCRdb, limited to in-frame rearrangements. These files lack a portion of the clones; in checked studies, under half of the deficit traces to unresolved V genes, and the cause of the others is not known. This sample is represented by tens of thousands of clones; 80% to 90% of them were singletons. The ten largest clones represent 5.2% of the sample. Sample: peripheral blood. The source is a human donor in a cohort sampled during active COVID-19.

The rearrangement joins TRBV4-1 to TRBJ1-1, with D perhaps matching TRBD1 (5 bases). Germline V gene sequence: CDR1 MGHRA, CDR2 YSYEKL. The length of the CDR3 is 15 residues. V lost 1 base, J lost 4 bases, and 13 bases lay in between. CDR3 coding DNA: TGCGCCAGCAGCCAAGTGCCGGACATACGCACTGAAGCTTTCTTT. Translating gives CASSQVPDIRTEAFF.

The V gene is TRBV19, the J gene TRBJ1-6, with a tentative D call TRBD1 (6 bases). The CDR3 extends over 14 amino acids. V dropped 7 bases and J dropped 10 bases, with 17 bases sitting between them. The germline CDR1 and CDR2 sequences are LNHDA and SQIVND (reference sequence). This CDR3 is CASNTPGHFSPLHF. DNA for the CDR3: TGTGCCAGTAATACACCGGGACATTTCTCACCCCTCCACTTT.

J is TRBJ2-1 and V is TRBV24-1; 7 bases line up with TRBD1. Germline CDR1 KGHDR, CDR2 SFDVKD. The CDR3 consists of 13 residues. Germline trimming cut 6 bases from V and 5 bases from J; bases unmatched to any gene: 3. CDR3 protein: CATSRQGNNEQFF. CDR3 DNA sequence: TGTGCCACCAGTCGACAGGGTAACAATGAGCAGTTCTTC.

The chain uses TRBV6-5 and TRBJ1-2, with TRBD1 matching 8 bases. CDR3 length: 13 amino acids. Germline lookup yields CDR1 MNHEY and CDR2 SVGAGI. The J segment lost 4 bases and the V segment lost 7 bases, leaving 5 bases of the junction unmatched. The CDR3 coding sequence is TGTGCCAGCAAAACAGGGGGTGGCTATGGCTACACCTTC. This encodes CASKTGGGYGYTF.